This T cell receptor beta chain emerged from a study of T cell responses to AZD1222 COVID-19 vaccine. Study background: Second doses that came at about 4 or about 12 weeks were put together.

Produced via immunoSEQ multiplex PCR; TCRdb's table is partial and in-frame only. The sample holds 45,000 to 60,000 clones, around 89% seen once. Germline CDR1 is KGHSH and CDR2 is LQKENI. The CDR3 runs 18 residues. The trim removed 3 bases at V and 3 bases at J, leaving 6 bases unmatched. This receptor was obtained from an adult in good health. The V call is TRBV18, the J call TRBJ2-1; TRBD2 aligns across 15 bases. The sample in question was peripheral blood, obtained on day 0 of AZD1222 vaccination. The CDR3 region is CASSPGLAGGFFYNEQFF. For the CDR3, the DNA is TGTGCCAGCTCACCGGGACTAGCGGGAGGCTTTTTCTACAATGAGCAGTTCTTC.